One and the same sample provided the 14 T cell receptor beta chains below, sequenced in a study of blood T cell repertoires in COVID-19. The repertoire was sequenced with immunoSEQ multiplex PCR; TCRdb's copy has only in-frame clones and lacks some. The data show 400,000 to 500,000 clones, with roughly 88% seen just once and 1.4% held by the top ten. Sequenced: peripheral blood. These receptors all stem from a woman aged 25-40 years with active or convalescent COVID-19.

The CDR3 bases are TGTGCCAGCAGTCCGCTAGCGGGAGGGGACACAGATACGCAGTATTTT. Amino acid sequence: CASSPLAGGDTDTQYF. V gene TRBV5-5 combines with J gene TRBJ2-3, with 12 bases that match TRBD2. CDR1 SGHKS and CDR2 YYEKEE come from the germline V gene (reference sequence). The CDR3 covers 16 residues. Losses at the gene ends were 5 bases for V and 2 bases for J; bases not matched to a gene: 6. The variable domain in full, with the rest retrieved from reference TRBV5-5 and TRBJ2-3, is DAGVTQSPTHLIKTRGQQVTLRCSPISGHKSVSWYQQVLGQGPQFIFQYYEKEERGRGNFPDRFSARQFPNYSSELNVNALLLGDSALYLCASSPLAGGDTDTQYFGPGTRLTVL.

The chain joins TRBV5-5 to TRBJ2-3; D may be TRBD2 (5 bases). CDR3 size: 15 residues. V gave up 2 bases and J gave up 2 bases, with 12 bases separating them. Germline values: CDR1 SGHKS, CDR2 YYEKEE (reference sequence). Written as DNA, the CDR3 is TGTGCCAGCAGCTTTTACCAGCGGTCCACAGATACGCAGTATTTT. Translated: CASSFYQRSTDTQYF.

The chain employs TRBV9 and TRBJ2-5, with 10 positions matching TRBD2. Trimming removed 2 bases from V and 2 bases from J; junction bases left unmatched: 12. The CDR3 spans 18 residues. Germline assignment: CDR1 SGDLS and CDR2 YYNGEE. The CDR3 DNA is TGTGCCAGCAGCGTCCTAGGGGTCCTAGCGGGAGTTCAAGAGACCCAGTACTTC. Protein sequence: CASSVLGVLAGVQETQYF.

The V call is TRBV7-8, the J call TRBJ2-1; possible D gene TRBD1, 5 bases. The germline V gene encodes CDR1 SGHVS and CDR2 FQNEAQ. This CDR3 has 16 residues. Trimming cost V 2 bases and J 0 bases, with 11 bases left between them. The CDR3 region is CASSLFLGASYNEQFF. The CDR3 DNA reads as TGTGCCAGCAGCTTATTTCTAGGGGCCTCCTACAATGAGCAGTTCTTC.

The chain employs TRBV9 and TRBJ1-3; unclear D gene. This CDR3 is 14 amino acids long. V lost 3 bases to trimming and J lost 1 base, with 8 bases between them. Germline CDR1 reads SGDLS; CDR2 reads YYNGEE. This chain's CDR3 is CASSAGLSGNTIYF. DNA of the CDR3: TGTGCCAGCAGCGCGGGGTTGTCTGGAAACACCATATATTTT.

The V call is TRBV2, the J call TRBJ1-5; 7 bases fit TRBD1. Looked up from germline, CDR1 is SNHLY and CDR2 is FYNNEI. The CDR3 is 15 residues long. V was pared by 5 bases and J by 0 bases, with 4 bases of the junction left unmatched. The CDR3 DNA is TGTGCCAGCAGTAAACAGGGGCCTAGCAATCAGCCCCAGCATTTT. It encodes CASSKQGPSNQPQHF.

This clone came up once. The rearrangement uses TRBV15 and TRBJ1-6; maybe TRBD1 (6 bases). The ends were cut back, 0 bases at V and 6 bases at J, with 6 bases in the middle. Looked up from germline, CDR1 is LNHNV and CDR2 is YYDKDF (reference sequence). CDR3 length: 14 amino acids. DNA for the CDR3: TGTGCCACCAGCAGAGACAGGGGTAATTCACCCCTCCACTTT. This gives the protein CATSRDRGNSPLHF.

The chain recombines TRBV4-1 with TRBJ2-3; 10 bases line up with TRBD2. This CDR3 comprises 15 residues. V gave up 4 bases and J gave up 1 base; unmatched junction bases: 2. Germline V lookup: CDR1 MGHRA, CDR2 YSYEKL. The CDR3 is CASSLTSGGTDTQYF. The CDR3 nucleotides are TGCGCCAGCAGCCTTACTAGCGGGGGCACAGATACGCAGTATTTT.

The chain joins TRBV27 to TRBJ2-3, with 7 positions matching TRBD2. Per germline, CDR1 MNHEY and CDR2 SMNVEV (reference sequence). CDR3 length: 15 residues. V lost 2 bases and J lost 5; bases outside the gene matches: 7. CDR3 protein: CASSLNAGAIDTQYF. CDR3 sequence (DNA): TGTGCCAGCAGTTTAAACGCGGGAGCAATAGATACGCAGTATTTT.

The DNA for the CDR3 is TGTGCCAGCAGCTTATTCCAGGGACGGGGGAATCAGCCCCAGCATTTT. Protein: CASSLFQGRGNQPQHF. The chain carries TRBV7-8 and TRBJ1-5; perhaps TRBD1 as D (5 bases). Germline V gene sequence: CDR1 SGHVS, CDR2 FQNEAQ. Trimming took off 2 bases at V and 4 bases at J, with 15 bases between the two ends. This CDR3 spans 16 amino acids.

This clone has more than one count but fewer than ten. The chain combines TRBV4-1 with TRBJ1-5; 7 bases are shared with TRBD1. V lost 0 bases to trimming and J lost 7 bases; unmatched junction nucleotides: 12. Per the germline V gene, CDR1 is MGHRA and CDR2 is YSYEKL. The CDR3 has 17 amino acids. The CDR3 reads CASSQDTGAGTGQPQHF. CDR3 nucleotides: TGCGCCAGCAGCCAAGATACAGGGGCAGGGACGGGGCAGCCCCAGCATTTT.

The chain links TRBV12-3 or TRBV12-4 to TRBJ1-5; D unclear. The V end was cut by 6 bases, the J end by 6 bases, with 12 bases between. The CDR3 consists of 13 residues. CDR3 nucleotides: TGTGCCAGCAGGGATACAACTAGTCAGCCCCAGCATTTT. This gives the protein CASRDTTSQPQHF.

The chain recombines TRBV24-1 with TRBJ2-5, with 7 bases matching TRBD1. This CDR3 has 15 amino acids. Germline V gene lookup returns CDR1 KGHDR and CDR2 SFDVKD. V dropped 4 bases and J dropped 4; count of bases not matched to a gene: 8. CDR3 sequence (DNA): TGTGCCACCAGTGACCGGACAGGAATGGGAGAGACCCAGTACTTC. Residues: CATSDRTGMGETQYF.

The J gene is TRBJ1-3, the V gene TRBV29-1; D gene ambiguous. In germline, CDR1 is SQVTM, CDR2 ANQGSEA. The V and J ends lost 4 bases and 0 bases respectively, with 10 bases between them. The CDR3 has 14 amino acids. DNA of the CDR3: TGCAGCGTTGGTGGGAGTTTCTCTGGAAACACCATATATTTT. Amino acids: CSVGGSFSGNTIYF. The entire variable domain, with the rest obtained from reference TRBV29-1 and TRBJ1-3, is as follows: SAVISQKPSRDICQRGTSLTIQCQVDSQVTMMFWYRQQPGQSLTLIATANQGSEATYESGFVIDKFPISRPNLTFSTLTVSNMSPEDSSIYLCSVGGSFSGNTIYFGEGSWLTVV.